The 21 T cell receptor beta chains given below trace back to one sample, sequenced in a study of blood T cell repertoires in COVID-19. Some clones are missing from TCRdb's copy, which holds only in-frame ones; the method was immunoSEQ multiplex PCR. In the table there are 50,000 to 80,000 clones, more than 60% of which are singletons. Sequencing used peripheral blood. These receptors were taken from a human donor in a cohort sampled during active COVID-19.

DNA of the CDR3: TGTGCCGGGGGTCCTCCGGGAGGGAATGAGCAGTTCTTC. This encodes CAGGPPGGNEQFF. This rearrangement joins TRBV6-6 to TRBJ2-1; 8 bases align to TRBD2. Germline CDR1 reads MNHNY; CDR2 reads SVGAGI (reference sequence). After removal of 11 bases from V and 7 bases from J, the junction contained 10 bases not matched to a gene. The CDR3 runs 13 residues.

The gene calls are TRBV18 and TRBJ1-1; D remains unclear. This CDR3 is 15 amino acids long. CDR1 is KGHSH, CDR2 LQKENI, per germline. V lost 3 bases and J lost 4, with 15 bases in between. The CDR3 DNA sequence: TGTGCCAGCTCACCCTCTGCGGGGTTAGGCACTGAAGCTTTCTTT. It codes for CASSPSAGLGTEAFF.

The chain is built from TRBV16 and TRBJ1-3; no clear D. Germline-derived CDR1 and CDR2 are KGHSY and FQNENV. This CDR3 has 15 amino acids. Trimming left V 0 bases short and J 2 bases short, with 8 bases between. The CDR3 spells CASSQSVVPGNTIYF. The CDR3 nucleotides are TGTGCCAGCAGCCAATCGGTAGTCCCTGGAAACACCATATATTTT.

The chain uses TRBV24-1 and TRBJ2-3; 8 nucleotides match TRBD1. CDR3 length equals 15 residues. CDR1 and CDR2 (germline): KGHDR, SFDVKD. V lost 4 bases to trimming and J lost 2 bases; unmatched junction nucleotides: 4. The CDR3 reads CATSEHRGDTDTQYF. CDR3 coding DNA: TGTGCCACCAGTGAACACAGGGGGGACACAGATACGCAGTATTTT.

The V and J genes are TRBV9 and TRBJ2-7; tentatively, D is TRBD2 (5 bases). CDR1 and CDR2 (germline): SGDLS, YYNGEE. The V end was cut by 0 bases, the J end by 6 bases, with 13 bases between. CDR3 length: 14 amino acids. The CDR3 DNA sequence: TGTGCCAGCAGCGTAGGGGGTAGCGCCGGCGAGCAGTACTTC. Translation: CASSVGGSAGEQYF.

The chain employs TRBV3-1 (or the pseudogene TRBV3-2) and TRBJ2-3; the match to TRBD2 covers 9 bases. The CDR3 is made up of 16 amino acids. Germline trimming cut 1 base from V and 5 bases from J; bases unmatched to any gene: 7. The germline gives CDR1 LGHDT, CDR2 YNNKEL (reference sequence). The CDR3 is CASSQGSGGKLDTQYF. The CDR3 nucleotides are TGTGCCAGCAGCCAAGGGAGCGGGGGGAAGCTAGATACGCAGTATTTT.

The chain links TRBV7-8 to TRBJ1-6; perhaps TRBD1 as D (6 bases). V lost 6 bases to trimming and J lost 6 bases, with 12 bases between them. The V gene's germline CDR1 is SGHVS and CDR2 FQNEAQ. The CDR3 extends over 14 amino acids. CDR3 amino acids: CASSPDSFNSPLHF. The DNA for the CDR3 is TGTGCCAGCAGTCCGGACAGTTTTAATTCACCCCTCCACTTT.

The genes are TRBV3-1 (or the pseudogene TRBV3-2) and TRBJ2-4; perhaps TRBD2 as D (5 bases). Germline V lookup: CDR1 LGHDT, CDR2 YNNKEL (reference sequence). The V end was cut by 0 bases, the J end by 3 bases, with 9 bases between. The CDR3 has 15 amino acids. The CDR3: CASSQETGIKNIQYF. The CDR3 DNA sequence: TGTGCCAGCAGCCAAGAGACCGGGATCAAAAACATTCAGTACTTC.

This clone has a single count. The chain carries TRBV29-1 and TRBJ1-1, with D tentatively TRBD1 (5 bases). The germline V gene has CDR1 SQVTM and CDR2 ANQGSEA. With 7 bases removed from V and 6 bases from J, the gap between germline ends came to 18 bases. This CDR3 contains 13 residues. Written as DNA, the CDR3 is TGCAGCGCCAAGGACGGGGCGGGATCTGAAGCTTTCTTT. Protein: CSAKDGAGSEAFF.

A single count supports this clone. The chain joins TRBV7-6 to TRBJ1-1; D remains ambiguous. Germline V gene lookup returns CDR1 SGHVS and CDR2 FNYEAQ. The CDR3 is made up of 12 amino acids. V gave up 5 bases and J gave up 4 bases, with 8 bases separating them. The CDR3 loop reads CASSPAVTEAFF. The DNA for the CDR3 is TGTGCCAGCAGCCCGGCGGTCACTGAAGCTTTCTTT.

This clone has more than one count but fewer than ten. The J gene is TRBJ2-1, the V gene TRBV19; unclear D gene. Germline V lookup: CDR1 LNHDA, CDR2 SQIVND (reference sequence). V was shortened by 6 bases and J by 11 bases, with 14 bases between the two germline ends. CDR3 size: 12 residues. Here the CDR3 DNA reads TGTGCCAGTAGCATTTACGGTAAACAGCAGTTCTTC. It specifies CASSIYGKQQFF.

CDR3 residues: CASSLAHYSSYEQYF. CDR3 bases: TGTGCCAGCAGCTTAGCGCACTATTCCTCCTACGAGCAGTACTTC. This chain joins TRBV7-6 and TRBJ2-7; D unclear. CDR1 SGHVS and CDR2 FNYEAQ come from the germline V gene. The CDR3 consists of 15 residues. V lost 0 bases to trimming and J lost 0 bases, with 9 bases between them.

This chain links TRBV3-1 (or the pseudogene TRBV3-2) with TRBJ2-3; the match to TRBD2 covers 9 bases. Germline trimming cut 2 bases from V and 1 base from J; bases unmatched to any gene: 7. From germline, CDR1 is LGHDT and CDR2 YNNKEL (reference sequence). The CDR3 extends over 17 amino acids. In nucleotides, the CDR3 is TGTGCCAGCAGCCAATGCCCTAGCGGGGTCTGCACAGATACGCAGTATTTT. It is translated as CASSQCPSGVCTDTQYF.

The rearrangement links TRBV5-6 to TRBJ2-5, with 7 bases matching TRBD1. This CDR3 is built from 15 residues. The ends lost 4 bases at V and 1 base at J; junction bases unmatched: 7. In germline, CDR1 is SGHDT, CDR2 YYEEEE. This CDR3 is CASSATGIGQETQYF. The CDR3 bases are TGTGCCAGCAGCGCGACAGGGATTGGCCAAGAGACCCAGTACTTC.

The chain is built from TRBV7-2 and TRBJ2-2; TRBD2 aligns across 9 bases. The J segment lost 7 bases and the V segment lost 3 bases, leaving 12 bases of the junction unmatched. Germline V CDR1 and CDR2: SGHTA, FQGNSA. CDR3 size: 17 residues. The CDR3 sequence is CASSFGVRGGAFGELFF. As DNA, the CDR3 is TGTGCCAGCAGCTTCGGGGTTCGCGGGGGGGCCTTCGGGGAGCTGTTTTTT.

This CDR3 reads CASSQARGGRGETQYF. In DNA, the CDR3 is TGCGCCAGCAGCCAGGCGAGAGGGGGCCGAGGAGAGACCCAGTACTTC. The chain has TRBV4-3 and TRBJ2-5; 7 positions agree with TRBD1. Losses at the gene ends were 3 bases for V and 4 bases for J; bases not matched to a gene: 11. The CDR3 runs to 16 residues. CDR1 and CDR2 (germline): LGHNA, YSLEER.

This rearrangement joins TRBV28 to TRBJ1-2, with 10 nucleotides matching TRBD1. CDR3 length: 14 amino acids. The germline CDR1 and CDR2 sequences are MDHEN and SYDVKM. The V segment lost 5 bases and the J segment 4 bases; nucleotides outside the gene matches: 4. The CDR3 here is CASSRTGGIYGYTF. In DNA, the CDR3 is TGTGCCAGCAGTCGGACAGGGGGGATCTATGGCTACACCTTC.

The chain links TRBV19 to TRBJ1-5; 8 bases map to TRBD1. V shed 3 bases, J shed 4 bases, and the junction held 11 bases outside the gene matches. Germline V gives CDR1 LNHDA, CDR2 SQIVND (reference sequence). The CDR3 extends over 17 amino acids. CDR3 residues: CASSIVGQANENQPQHF. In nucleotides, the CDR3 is TGTGCCAGTAGTATCGTGGGACAGGCCAATGAAAATCAGCCCCAGCATTTT.

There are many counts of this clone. The CDR3 is CASSGQGGSEHGYTF. In DNA, the CDR3 is TGTGCCAGCAGCGGACAGGGAGGAAGTGAACATGGCTACACCTTC. The genes are TRBV9 and TRBJ1-2; 7 nucleotides agree with TRBD1. Germline V lookup: CDR1 SGDLS, CDR2 YYNGEE. The CDR3 has 15 residues. V trimming: 3 bases; J trimming: 6 bases; junction bases outside the gene matches: 11. Using reference TRBV9 and TRBJ1-2 for the parts outside the CDR3, the full variable domain is DSGVTQTPKHLITATGQRVTLRCSPRSGDLSVYWYQQSLDQGLQFLIQYYNGEERAKGNILERFSAQQFPDLHSELNLSSLELGDSALYFCASSGQGGSEHGYTFGSGTRLTVV.

CDR3: CASRSGGIADTQYF. The DNA of the CDR3 is TGTGCCAGCAGGTCGGGGGGCATCGCAGATACGCAGTATTTT. The chain couples TRBV2 to TRBJ2-3, with a weak D call TRBD2 (7 bases). This CDR3 region has 14 residues. The germline V and J ends were trimmed by 6 bases and 4 bases, with 14 bases remaining between them. Germline loops: CDR1 SNHLY, CDR2 FYNNEI.

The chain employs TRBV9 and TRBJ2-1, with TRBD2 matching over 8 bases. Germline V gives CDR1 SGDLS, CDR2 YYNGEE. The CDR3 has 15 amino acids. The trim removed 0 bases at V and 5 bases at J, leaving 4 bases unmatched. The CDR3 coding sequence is TGTGCCAGCAGCGTAGTCGGGGGGGGCAACAATGAGCAGTTCTTC. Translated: CASSVVGGGNNEQFF.